These T cell receptor beta chains were read from a single sample in a study of shared clonotypes between healthy human individuals. Sequencing used immunoSEQ multiplex PCR; TCRdb keeps in-frame clones, though not all of them. Found here are around 2.1 million clones, more than 90% of them singletons; the top ten hold around 0.13%. The sequencing sample was made of naive CD4+ T cells sorted from blood. The receptors come from a man in his late teens or twenties in good health. CDR3s include the opening cysteine and the closing phenylalanine or tryptophan. A D gene is named only where the DNA matches it firmly. Rows give clone size only sometimes, using once, few, many, or a class for an expanded clone.

v_gene: TRBV5-1
j_gene: TRBJ1-5
abundance: -
d_gene: -
CDR3aa: CASSLGNSNQPQHF
CDR3nt: TGCGCCAGCAGCCTCGGTAATAGCAATCAGCCCCAGCATTTT

v_gene: TRBV18
j_gene: TRBJ2-3
abundance: -
d_gene: -
CDR3aa: CASSSVTTDTQYF
CDR3nt: TGTGCCAGCTCAAGTGTTACCACAGATACGCAGTATTTT

v_gene: TRBV6-1
j_gene: TRBJ2-7
abundance: -
d_gene: -
CDR3aa: CASSEPPHGVSGTYEQYF
CDR3nt: TGTGCCAGCAGTGAACCCCCCCACGGAGTTAGCGGAACCTACGAGCAGTACTTC

v_gene: TRBV9
j_gene: TRBJ1-4
abundance: -
d_gene: TRBD1
CDR3aa: CASSGRGLNEKLFF
CDR3nt: TGTGCCAGCAGCGGCAGGGGGCTGAATGAAAAACTGTTTTTT

v_gene: TRBV6-1
j_gene: TRBJ2-5
abundance: -
d_gene: -
CDR3aa: CASREGLKETQYF
CDR3nt: TGTGCCAGCAGGGAGGGCCTAAAAGAGACCCAGTACTTC

v_gene: TRBV19
j_gene: TRBJ2-4
abundance: -
d_gene: -
CDR3aa: CASSILQGNIQYF
CDR3nt: TGTGCCAGTAGTATACTACAGGGAAACATTCAGTACTTC

v_gene: TRBV4-1
j_gene: TRBJ2-1
abundance: once
d_gene: TRBD2
CDR3aa: CASSQDLAGGSDEQFF
CDR3nt: TGCGCCAGCAGCCAAGACCTAGCGGGGGGGTCTGATGAGCAGTTCTTC

v_gene: TRBV11-2
j_gene: TRBJ2-3
abundance: -
d_gene: -
CDR3aa: CASSLVGDTDTQYF
CDR3nt: TGTGCCAGCAGCTTAGTGGGGGACACAGATACGCAGTATTTT

v_gene: TRBV6-1
j_gene: TRBJ1-1
abundance: once
d_gene: -
CDR3aa: CASSEGQFDHTEAFF
CDR3nt: TGTGCCAGCAGTGAAGGACAGTTCGACCACACTGAAGCTTTCTTT

v_gene: TRBV5-1
j_gene: TRBJ2-5
abundance: -
d_gene: -
CDR3aa: CASSPGPTQETQYF
CDR3nt: TGCGCCAGCAGCCCGGGACCGACCCAAGAGACCCAGTACTTC

v_gene: TRBV5-1
j_gene: TRBJ2-7
abundance: -
d_gene: TRBD1
CDR3aa: CASSSGQGPYEQYF
CDR3nt: TGCGCCAGCAGCTCGGGACAGGGGCCCTACGAGCAGTACTTC

v_gene: TRBV28
j_gene: TRBJ1-1
abundance: -
d_gene: TRBD1
CDR3aa: CASSPEPTGRAFF
CDR3nt: TGTGCCAGCAGTCCCGAACCGACAGGGAGGGCTTTCTTT

v_gene: TRBV7-2
j_gene: TRBJ2-5
abundance: -
d_gene: -
CDR3aa: CASSLGRRAQYF
CDR3nt: TGTGCCAGCAGCTTAGGGCGTCGGGCCCAGTACTTC

v_gene: TRBV7-9
j_gene: TRBJ2-5
abundance: -
d_gene: TRBD1
CDR3aa: CASSSLRGRVETQYF
CDR3nt: TGTGCCAGCAGCTCACTCAGGGGGCGGGTGGAGACCCAGTACTTC

v_gene: TRBV5-1
j_gene: TRBJ1-1
abundance: -
d_gene: -
CDR3aa: CASSSRTGAMNTEAFF
CDR3nt: TGCGCCAGCAGCTCGAGGACCGGGGCAATGAACACTGAAGCTTTCTTT

v_gene: TRBV6-6
j_gene: TRBJ2-2
abundance: -
d_gene: TRBD1
CDR3aa: CASSYPTTGPGELFF
CDR3nt: TGTGCCAGCAGTTACCCCACGACAGGGCCCGGGGAGCTGTTTTTT

v_gene: TRBV7-9
j_gene: TRBJ1-2
abundance: -
d_gene: -
CDR3aa: CASSPRTGNYGYTF
CDR3nt: TGTGCCAGCAGCCCTCGGACGGGTAACTATGGCTACACCTTC

v_gene: TRBV6-1
j_gene: TRBJ1-5
abundance: -
d_gene: -
CDR3aa: CASSGRDNQPQHF
CDR3nt: TGTGCCAGCAGTGGGAGGGACAATCAGCCCCAGCATTTT

v_gene: TRBV4-2
j_gene: TRBJ2-1
abundance: -
d_gene: TRBD2
CDR3aa: CASSQDPAATPGLAGGGRRNEQFF
CDR3nt: TGTGCCAGCAGCCAAGATCCGGCCGCTACCCCGGGACTAGCGGGAGGCGGCCGTAGGAATGAGCAGTTCTTC

v_gene: TRBV5-1
j_gene: TRBJ1-1
abundance: -
d_gene: -
CDR3aa: CASSMGTENTEAFF
CDR3nt: TGCGCCAGCAGCATGGGGACCGAAAACACTGAAGCTTTCTTT

v_gene: TRBV30
j_gene: TRBJ1-4
abundance: -
d_gene: -
CDR3aa: CAWSRGDVEKLFF
CDR3nt: TGTGCCTGGAGTCGGGGGGACGTTGAAAAACTGTTTTTT

v_gene: TRBV28
j_gene: TRBJ1-1
abundance: -
d_gene: -
CDR3aa: CASRILRDTEAFF
CDR3nt: TGTGCCAGCAGGATTCTTAGGGACACTGAAGCTTTCTTT

v_gene: TRBV10-1
j_gene: TRBJ1-6
abundance: -
d_gene: TRBD1
CDR3aa: CASNWTGVYFHSPLHF
CDR3nt: TGCGCCAGCAACTGGACAGGGGTTTATTTTCATTCACCCCTCCACTTT

v_gene: TRBV5-1
j_gene: TRBJ2-7
abundance: -
d_gene: -
CDR3aa: CASSKLTGPEQYF
CDR3nt: TGCGCCAGCAGCAAACTCACAGGGCCCGAGCAGTACTTC

v_gene: TRBV10-1
j_gene: TRBJ1-1
abundance: -
d_gene: -
CDR3aa: CASSDAGTTEAFF
CDR3nt: TGCGCCAGCAGTGATGCCGGGACCACTGAAGCTTTCTTT

v_gene: TRBV2
j_gene: TRBJ2-3
abundance: -
d_gene: -
CDR3aa: CASSRGAGKTTDTQYF
CDR3nt: TGTGCCAGCAGTCGAGGGGCAGGGAAAACAACAGATACGCAGTATTTT

v_gene: TRBV7-2
j_gene: TRBJ2-3
abundance: -
d_gene: -
CDR3aa: CASSLAGYYGTDTQYF
CDR3nt: TGTGCCAGCAGCTTAGCCGGGTATTACGGCACAGATACGCAGTATTTT

v_gene: TRBV10-2
j_gene: TRBJ1-2
abundance: -
d_gene: -
CDR3aa: CASSEQLNYGYTF
CDR3nt: TGCGCCAGCAGCGAACAACTCAACTATGGCTACACCTTC

v_gene: TRBV29-1
j_gene: TRBJ1-3
abundance: -
d_gene: -
CDR3aa: CSVSTISGNTIYF
CDR3nt: TGCAGCGTTTCAACTATCTCTGGAAACACCATATATTTT

v_gene: TRBV11-2
j_gene: TRBJ2-7
abundance: -
d_gene: -
CDR3aa: CASSFIRESNEQYF
CDR3nt: TGTGCCAGCAGCTTCATCCGGGAGAGCAACGAGCAGTACTTC

v_gene: TRBV7-8
j_gene: TRBJ1-2
abundance: -
d_gene: -
CDR3aa: CASSLAPGRGDYGYTF
CDR3nt: TGTGCCAGCAGCTTAGCCCCGGGACGGGGGGACTATGGCTACACCTTC

v_gene: TRBV5-4
j_gene: TRBJ2-7
abundance: -
d_gene: TRBD1
CDR3aa: CASSLALGRGYEQYF
CDR3nt: TGTGCCAGCAGCTTGGCCTTAGGCAGGGGGTACGAGCAGTACTTC

v_gene: TRBV6-1
j_gene: TRBJ1-5
abundance: -
d_gene: -
CDR3aa: CASSGTENQPQHF
CDR3nt: TGTGCCAGCAGTGGGACGGAAAATCAGCCCCAGCATTTT

v_gene: TRBV21-1
j_gene: TRBJ2-4
abundance: few
d_gene: -
CDR3aa: CASSTPGGGGKNIQYF
CDR3nt: TGTGCCAGCAGCACGCCAGGGGGCGGGGGGAAAAACATTCAGTACTTC

v_gene: TRBV6-5
j_gene: TRBJ2-7
abundance: -
d_gene: TRBD2
CDR3aa: CASSHGTSGTYEQYF
CDR3nt: TGTGCCAGCAGCCATGGGACTAGCGGGACCTACGAGCAGTACTTC

v_gene: TRBV6-6
j_gene: TRBJ2-7
abundance: -
d_gene: TRBD2
CDR3aa: CASSRPVAGGDEQYF
CDR3nt: TGTGCCAGCAGTCGCCCGGTAGCGGGGGGGGACGAGCAGTACTTC

v_gene: TRBV9
j_gene: TRBJ2-3
abundance: once
d_gene: -
CDR3aa: CASTRGQTIVSTDTQYF
CDR3nt: TGTGCCAGCACACGAGGACAAACAATAGTAAGCACAGATACGCAGTATTTT

v_gene: TRBV10-3
j_gene: TRBJ2-5
abundance: -
d_gene: TRBD2
CDR3aa: CAISAPGLAPRGGETQYF
CDR3nt: TGTGCCATCAGTGCTCCGGGACTAGCGCCGAGGGGAGGAGAGACCCAGTACTTC

v_gene: TRBV6-5
j_gene: TRBJ2-7
abundance: -
d_gene: -
CDR3aa: CASSSDSYEQYF
CDR3nt: TGTGCCAGCAGTTCCGACAGTTACGAGCAGTACTTC

v_gene: TRBV5-1
j_gene: TRBJ2-4
abundance: once
d_gene: -
CDR3aa: CASSLALDSVDIQYF
CDR3nt: TGCGCCAGCAGCTTGGCCCTCGACAGCGTAGACATTCAGTACTTC

v_gene: TRBV5-1
j_gene: TRBJ1-3
abundance: -
d_gene: -
CDR3aa: CASSSDSHSGNTIYF
CDR3nt: TGCGCCAGCAGCTCGGACAGTCACTCTGGAAACACCATATATTTT

v_gene: TRBV10-3
j_gene: TRBJ1-1
abundance: -
d_gene: TRBD1
CDR3aa: CAIRLQGAEAFF
CDR3nt: TGTGCCATCAGATTACAGGGGGCTGAAGCTTTCTTT